This T cell receptor (beta chain) was identified in a study of blood T cell repertoires in COVID-19. V dropped 3 bases and J dropped 1; count of bases not matched to a gene: 2. This CDR3 is built from 14 residues. The germline CDR1 and CDR2 sequences are MNHEY and SMNVEV (reference sequence). Individuals drawn from under 30 US areas were about 18 to 95 years old. Assay used: immunoSEQ multiplex PCR; TCRdb lists only in-frame clones, some missing. Seen here are about 400,000 clones, nearly 90% observed once, and the top ten hold 1.5% to 2%. The chain recombines TRBV27 with TRBJ1-2, with 7 bases identical to TRBD1. This receptor was obtained from a woman in her 30s who had recovered from COVID-19. Sequencing was performed on PBMCs or T cells enriched from blood (not recorded which). CDR3 DNA: TGTGCCAGCAGTTTTAGGGGGCGTAACTATGGCTACACCTTC. Translated: CASSFRGRNYGYTF.